This TCR beta chain came from a study of blood T cell repertoires in COVID-19. Across the whole study: Collection of acute and convalescent COVID-19 samples took place in the United States, Italy and Spain.

The Seattle site enrolled patients during active infection and followed them longitudinally. V gave up 2 bases and J gave up 5 bases, with 7 bases separating them. The CDR3 is 12 residues long. Germline assignment: CDR1 MNHEY and CDR2 SVGEGT. Original data processing: Amplification of reference gene primers was used by the study to estimate nucleated cell counts. The method was immunoSEQ multiplex PCR; TCRdb's version includes in-frame clones alone and lacks a portion of them. The D gene and trimming were derived from the DNA, and the V and J assignments and clone size from that table. This table holds about 190,000 clones, about 80% found once.

Sequenced material: peripheral blood. This TCR was sampled from a woman aged 55 to 70 with COVID-19, enrolled during active disease. The J gene is TRBJ2-7, the V gene TRBV6-2 or TRBV6-3; D is unresolved. CDR3 sequence (DNA): TGTGCCAGCAGTTACGGAGTCGACGAGCAGTACTTC. Translating it yields CASSYGVDEQYF.